The 17 T cell receptor beta chains given below trace back to one sample, sequenced in a study of patients and donors after allogeneic stem cell transplantation. Using its own MiXCR run on the RT-PCR reads, TCRdb lists one record per CDR3 protein. The sample shows some 160,000 distinct CDR3 sequences, 24% of them seen only once. The source material was blood, either unsorted or a sorted T cell fraction (not recorded which). The source of these receptors is a human donor who was either an allogeneic HSCT recipient or a stem cell or donor lymphocyte infusion donor (not recorded which). It is not recorded whose cells these are; they may come from a transplant donor.

This clonotype showed up just a few times. This chain links TRBV27 with TRBJ1-1; D might be TRBD1 (5 bases). Germline loops: CDR1 MNHEY, CDR2 SMNVEV (reference sequence). Between the trimmed V and J ends, which lost 5 bases and 1 base, there was a span of 11 bases. This CDR3 has 14 residues. The chain's CDR3 is CASSLWGGNTEAFF. For the CDR3, the DNA is TGTGCCAGCAGTCTATGGGGGGGGAACACTGAAGCTTTCTTT.

This clonotype was observed a few times. The V call is TRBV20-1, the J call TRBJ1-1; no reliable D call. Trimming took 1 base from V and 0 from J, leaving 6 bases between them. CDR1 and CDR2 from the germline V gene are DFQATT and SNEGSKA (reference sequence). The CDR3 spans 13 residues. The chain's CDR3 is CSARAGMNTEAFF. The CDR3 region has the DNA TGCAGTGCTAGAGCCGGCATGAACACTGAAGCTTTCTTT.

This clonotype occurred a few times. The chain uses TRBV5-1 and TRBJ1-1; no firm D call. CDR3 length: 13 residues. Germline loops: CDR1 SGHRS, CDR2 YFSETQ. V lost 3 bases to trimming and J lost 4 bases, with 10 bases between them. CDR3 sequence (DNA): TGCGCCAGCAGCTCTATATGGAGCACTGAAGCTTTCTTT. This encodes CASSSIWSTEAFF.

There are a few counts of this clonotype. V is TRBV28 and J is TRBJ2-3; 12 positions agree with TRBD2. The CDR3 spans 14 residues. With V trimmed by 10 bases and J by 7 bases, 9 bases remained unmatched. CDR1 is MDHEN, CDR2 SYDVKM, per germline. CDR3: CATLTSGSLYTQYF. The CDR3 coding sequence is TGTGCCACCCTGACTAGCGGGAGTCTATATACGCAGTATTTT. Drawing the rest from reference TRBV28 and TRBJ2-3, the complete variable domain is DVKVTQSSRYLVKRTGEKVFLECVQDMDHENMFWYRQDPGLGLRLIYFSYDVKMKEKGDIPEGYSVSREKKERFSLILESASTNQTSMYLCATLTSGSLYTQYFGPGTRLTVL.

This clonotype has a handful of counts. V is TRBV19 and J is TRBJ1-1, with D unclear. This CDR3 contains 12 residues. Germline V gene sequence: CDR1 LNHDA, CDR2 SQIVND (reference sequence). V lost 7 bases to trimming and J lost 0 bases, with 6 bases between them. The CDR3 nucleotides read TGTGCCAGTAAGGTATTGAACACTGAAGCTTTCTTT. Protein product: CASKVLNTEAFF.

The chain employs TRBV7-9 and TRBJ2-3; weak D call: TRBD1 (6 bases). This CDR3 comprises 13 residues. V lost 5 bases to trimming and J lost 6 bases, with 12 bases between them. Looked up from germline, CDR1 is SEHNR and CDR2 is FQNEAQ (reference sequence). CDR3 amino acids: CASSNRTVDTQYF. In DNA form, the CDR3 reads TGTGCCAGCAGCAATCGGACAGTTGATACGCAGTATTTT.

The J gene is TRBJ1-5, the V gene TRBV7-6; unclear D gene. The germline V gene encodes CDR1 SGHVS and CDR2 FNYEAQ. V dropped 0 bases and J dropped 6 bases, with 6 bases sitting between them. The CDR3 is 13 residues long. The CDR3: CASSLAPGQPQHF. The CDR3 DNA reads as TGTGCCAGCAGCTTAGCCCCAGGTCAGCCCCAGCATTTT.

This sequence joins TRBV6-2 or TRBV6-3 and TRBJ2-1; D gene ambiguous. Per germline, CDR1 MNHEY and CDR2 SVGEGT. CDR3 size: 14 residues. Trimming removed 2 bases from V and 2 bases from J, with 7 bases in between. CDR3 sequence reads: CASSYDSAYNEQFF. The CDR3 DNA reads as TGTGCCAGCAGTTACGACTCTGCCTACAATGAGCAGTTCTTC.

This chain uses TRBV20-1 with TRBJ1-2; 7 nucleotides align to TRBD1. Trimming at V came to 6 bases and at J to 2 bases, leaving 6 bases not matched to a gene. CDR3 length: 13 amino acids. CDR1 and CDR2 (germline): DFQATT, SNEGSKA (reference sequence). CDR3 region: CSAFEGANYGYTF. DNA of the CDR3: TGCAGTGCCTTTGAGGGGGCCAACTATGGCTACACCTTC.

J is TRBJ1-1 and V is TRBV12-3 or TRBV12-4; 12 nucleotides line up with TRBD1. Losses at the gene ends were 6 bases for V and 3 bases for J; bases not matched to a gene: 14. The CDR3 runs to 18 residues. This chain's CDR3 is CASRTRDRGLIYDTEAFF. In DNA form, the CDR3 reads TGTGCCAGCAGGACCCGGGACAGGGGGCTCATTTACGACACTGAAGCTTTCTTT.

The rearrangement links TRBV12-3 or TRBV12-4 to TRBJ2-3; D perhaps matches TRBD2 (6 bases). CDR3 length: 16 residues. The V gene lost 5 bases and the J gene lost 3 bases, with 18 bases spanning the gap. The CDR3 sequence is CASSTKDYLRTDTQYF. In DNA, the CDR3 is TGTGCCAGCAGTACCAAGGACTACCTTAGGACAGATACGCAGTATTTT.

The chain combines TRBV5-1 with TRBJ1-3; 7 bases match TRBD1. V trimming: 6 bases; J trimming: 4 bases; junction bases outside the gene matches: 13. The germline V gene encodes CDR1 SGHRS and CDR2 YFSETQ. This CDR3 region has 16 residues. As DNA, the CDR3 is TGCGCCAGCACTCCCTTGGGGGGACAGAGAGGAAACACCATATATTTT. Translation: CASTPLGGQRGNTIYF.

This clonotype was detected a few times. The chain employs TRBV2 and TRBJ1-5; D is uncertain. The CDR3 is 13 amino acids. Trimming cost V 6 bases and J 10 bases, with 16 bases left between them. Germline values: CDR1 SNHLY, CDR2 FYNNEI. CDR3 DNA: TGTGCCAGCAGACCCGGGAGCCCAGGACCCCAGCATTTT. This encodes CASRPGSPGPQHF.

Here the CDR3 reads CASSPKLAGYLRRSYNEQFF. As DNA, the CDR3 is TGTGCCAGCAGTCCGAAACTAGCGGGGTACCTTAGGAGGTCCTACAATGAGCAGTTCTTC. The chain recombines TRBV12-3 or TRBV12-4 with TRBJ2-1, with TRBD2 matching over 10 bases. Trimming took 5 bases from V and 1 from J; bases not matched to a gene: 17. This CDR3 region has 20 residues.

This chain uses TRBV12-3 or TRBV12-4 with TRBJ2-7; TRBD1 matches 9 bases. The V and J ends lost 5 bases and 5 bases, in that order; junction bases with no gene match: 7. The CDR3 runs to 14 residues. CDR3 bases: TGTGCCAGCAGTCTAACAGGGGGCCCGGACGAGCAGTACTTC. Residues: CASSLTGGPDEQYF.

This clonotype was seen a few times. The J gene is TRBJ1-2, the V gene TRBV18, with D hard to call. CDR3 length equals 14 residues. The germline CDR1 and CDR2 sequences are KGHSH and LQKENI. Deletions cut 2 bases from V and 0 bases from J, with 7 bases between. The CDR3 DNA sequence: TGTGCCAGCTCACCAACCGGGACTAACTATGGCTACACCTTC. Translation: CASSPTGTNYGYTF.

The chain has TRBV13 and TRBJ2-2; 9 nucleotides agree with TRBD1. V trimming: 2 bases; J trimming: 7 bases; junction bases outside the gene matches: 5. This CDR3 region has 15 residues. Germline-derived CDR1 and CDR2 are PRHDT and FYEKMQ (reference sequence). The CDR3 DNA follows: TGTGCCAGCAGCTTAAGGGGACAGGGTGTCGGGGAGCTGTTTTTT. Its translation is CASSLRGQGVGELFF.